The 7 T cell receptor beta chains presented below share a single source sample, sequenced in a study of blood T cell repertoires in COVID-19. TCRdb keeps only in-frame clones here, not all; method: immunoSEQ multiplex PCR. The table lists 110,000 to 150,000 clones, 76% of them singletons. The sample taken for sequencing was peripheral blood. These receptors were taken from a man aged 60 to 75 with acute or convalescent COVID-19.

The rearrangement uses TRBV29-1 and TRBJ2-5; 10 bases are a match to TRBD2. The germline CDR1 and CDR2 sequences are SQVTM and ANQGSEA. The J segment lost 5 bases and the V segment lost 7 bases, leaving 4 bases of the junction unmatched. The CDR3 runs 12 residues. The CDR3 bases are TGCAGCGCCCGAGCGGGAGGGGAGACCCAGTACTTC. Translated, it gives CSARAGGETQYF.

The rearrangement links TRBV6-6 to TRBJ1-1; 8 bases are a match to TRBD1. The trim removed 7 bases at V and 4 bases at J, leaving 8 bases unmatched. The CDR3 is 14 residues long. Germline loops: CDR1 MNHNY, CDR2 SVGAGI (reference sequence). DNA of the CDR3: TGTGCCAGCAAAGTACAGGGGGAGAGCACTGAAGCTTTCTTT. This translates into CASKVQGESTEAFF.

This rearrangement joins TRBV27 to TRBJ1-4, with TRBD1 identical over 8 bases. The CDR3 sequence is 14 residues long. Germline V gene sequence: CDR1 MNHEY, CDR2 SMNVEV (reference sequence). V trimming: 5 bases; J trimming: 8 bases; junction bases outside the gene matches: 7. The CDR3 DNA reads as TGTGCCAGCAGTCGACAGGGGTTTAGGGAAAAACTGTTTTTT. As protein: CASSRQGFREKLFF.

This clone came up a few times. The J gene is TRBJ2-7, the V gene TRBV6-1, with 9 nucleotides matching TRBD2. Germline CDR1 MNHNS, CDR2 SASEGT. This CDR3 spans 15 amino acids. J was trimmed by 1 base and V by 2 bases; bases with no gene match: 3. CDR3 protein: CASSETAGGSYEQYF. The CDR3 DNA is TGTGCCAGCAGTGAAACGGCGGGAGGGTCCTACGAGCAGTACTTC.

The chain employs TRBV16 and TRBJ2-7, with D hard to call. The CDR3 spans 16 residues. V dropped 2 bases and J dropped 0 bases, with 14 bases sitting between them. Germline loops: CDR1 KGHSY, CDR2 FQNENV. The CDR3 here is CASSQELLSPSYEQYF. The CDR3 nucleotides read TGTGCCAGCAGCCAAGAGCTGCTTTCACCCTCCTACGAGCAGTACTTC.

In this sample, this clone turned up a few times. V gene TRBV12-5 combines with J gene TRBJ2-1; perhaps TRBD1 as D (6 bases). CDR3 length equals 16 residues. V shed 2 bases and J shed 12 bases, with 23 bases lying between them. Germline V lookup: CDR1 LGHNT, CDR2 FRNRAP. In DNA, the CDR3 is TGTGCTAGTGGTTTGCCCTCGCTGGGGACAACAAGTGGGCAGTTCTTC. The encoded protein is CASGLPSLGTTSGQFF.

This clone was seen once. V and J are TRBV5-6 and TRBJ2-5; 9 nucleotides agree with TRBD1. Germline V gene lookup returns CDR1 SGHDT and CDR2 YYEEEE. The trim removed 4 bases at V and 4 bases at J, leaving 2 bases unmatched. This CDR3 has 13 amino acids. The CDR3 is CASSVTGGETQYF. The CDR3 nucleotides are TGTGCCAGCAGCGTGACAGGGGGAGAGACCCAGTACTTC.